This T cell receptor beta chain stems from a study of T cells in women clearing cervical HPV infection. Prevalent HPV16 infections were excluded; only incident single HPV16 infections included. TCRdb's copy holds only in-frame clones and misses some; the assay was immunoSEQ multiplex PCR. This sample's table has over 25,000 clones. Study outcomes and limitations: A classifier using richness and V gene abundances reached an AUC of 0.83.

The CDR3 consists of 14 residues. Germline V gene lookup returns CDR1 SGHRS and CDR2 YFSETQ. Regarding this clone: The antigen is undetermined. One junction end disagrees with the germline gene, perhaps due to a read error. The read halts 3 residues ahead of the CDR3 end, with the missing end drawn from the germline J gene. Other DNA sequences in the sample encode the same CDR3.

This sequence joins TRBV5-1 and TRBJ2-5; 8 bases fit TRBD1. The sequenced sample consisted of blood buffy coat. This receptor was identified in a woman aged 18-70 years with a cervical HPV16 infection that either progressed to CIN3+ or cleared (not recorded which). CDR3 residues: CASSLGQVQETQYF. CDR3 DNA (partial): TGCGCCAGCAGTTTGGGACAGGTTCAAGAGACC.